The 17 T cell receptor beta chains given below trace back to one sample, sequenced in a study of CD8 T cells in ankylosing spondylitis. TCRdb called the 5' RACE reads again in MiXCR, with one record for every CDR3 protein. The sample lists about 320,000 distinct CDR3 sequences, more than 9% occurring once. The sample was blood, either unsorted or a sorted T cell fraction (not recorded which). The origin of the receptors is a female donor with ankylosing spondylitis or in good health (not recorded which).

This clonotype was seen a handful of times. This CDR3 is CASRTTGTGYFF. The CDR3 nucleotides read TGTGCCAGCAGGACGACCGGGACGGGGTATTTCTTC. This chain connects TRBV28 to TRBJ2-1, with D perhaps matching TRBD1 or TRBD2 (5 bases each). V dropped 6 bases and J dropped 16 bases, with 19 bases sitting between them. The CDR3 runs to 12 residues. Germline V gene data show CDR1 as MDHEN and CDR2 as SYDVKM.

Note on this clonotype: A single base separates this from a much larger clone, so it may be a read error. The chain recombines TRBV20-1 with TRBJ1-2; perhaps TRBD1 as D (5 bases). CDR1 is DFQATT, CDR2 SNEGSKA, per germline (reference sequence). The length of the CDR3 is 13 residues. This chain's CDR3 is CSARVVVGGGYPF. In DNA form, the CDR3 reads TGCAGTGCTAGAGTGGTAGTGGGGGGTGGCTACCCCTTC.

This clonotype was detected ten times or more. The genes are TRBV9 and TRBJ2-3, with 15 bases matching TRBD2. The CDR3 is made up of 17 amino acids. Per the germline V gene, CDR1 is SGDLS and CDR2 is YYNGEE. V was clipped by 3 bases and J by 4 bases; unmatched bases: 6. The CDR3 coding sequence is TGTGCCAGCAGCGGGACTAGCGGGGGGGCTCAGGCAGATACGCAGTATTTT. As protein: CASSGTSGGAQADTQYF.

This clonotype has a count of ten or more. This rearrangement joins TRBV9 to TRBJ2-3; perhaps D is TRBD1 or TRBD2 (5 bases each). The ends were cut back, 0 bases at V and 8 bases at J, with 10 bases in the middle. The CDR3 consists of 13 residues. Germline V gene data show CDR1 as SGDLS and CDR2 as YYNGEE. CDR3 DNA: TGTGCCAGCAGCGTAGAGTCTGGGGGTACGCAGTATTTT. Protein sequence: CASSVESGGTQYF. Together with reference TRBV9 and TRBJ2-3, the CDR3 gives the full variable domain: DSGVTQTPKHLITATGQRVTLRCSPRSGDLSVYWYQQSLDQGLQFLIQYYNGEERAKGNILERFSAQQFPDLHSELNLSSLELGDSALYFCASSVESGGTQYFGPGTRLTVL.

This clonotype was observed at least ten times. The V call is TRBV5-1, the J call TRBJ1-1; D gene unclear. The CDR3 runs 16 residues. The germline V gene encodes CDR1 SGHRS and CDR2 YFSETQ. V lost 3 bases, J lost 1 base, and 16 bases lay in between. The CDR3 DNA reads as TGCGCCAGCAGCTCAGGTTACGCGCAGTGGAACACTGAAGCTTTCTTT. It specifies CASSSGYAQWNTEAFF.

This clonotype was seen a few times. The V gene is TRBV5-5, the J gene TRBJ2-3; 10 positions match TRBD2. The germline V gene encodes CDR1 SGHKS and CDR2 YYEKEE (reference sequence). The ends lost 4 bases at V and 2 bases at J; junction bases unmatched: 7. The CDR3 runs 16 residues. This CDR3 reads CASSPSGGVFTDTQYF. The CDR3 bases are TGTGCCAGCAGCCCCAGCGGGGGGGTTTTCACAGATACGCAGTATTTT. Drawing the rest from reference TRBV5-5 and TRBJ2-3, the complete variable domain is DAGVTQSPTHLIKTRGQQVTLRCSPISGHKSVSWYQQVLGQGPQFIFQYYEKEERGRGNFPDRFSARQFPNYSSELNVNALLLGDSALYLCASSPSGGVFTDTQYFGPGTRLTVL.

To note about this clonotype: A read error may be the cause here, since a much bigger clone is one base away. The gene calls are TRBV29-1 and TRBJ2-1; perhaps TRBD2 as D (6 bases). V was cut by 2 bases and J by 10 bases, with 21 bases left in between. Germline CDR1 SQVTM, CDR2 ANQGSEA. CDR3 size: 15 residues. In nucleotides, the CDR3 is TGCAGCGTTGAACAGCCGGGACTGACGGTGGAAGAGCAGTTCTTC. It encodes CSVEQPGLTVEEQFF.

The chain couples TRBV20-1 to TRBJ1-2; D not resolved. The CDR3 runs 14 residues. Trimming left V 0 bases short and J 8 bases short, with 16 bases between. CDR1 DFQATT and CDR2 SNEGSKA come from the germline V gene (reference sequence). For the CDR3, the DNA is TGCAGTGCTAGAGATAACCTGAGGTTTCACGGCTACACCTTC. It yields the protein CSARDNLRFHGYTF.

There are many counts of this clonotype. The J gene is TRBJ1-5, the V gene TRBV7-9; 10 bases agree with TRBD1. Trimming at V came to 3 bases and at J to 4 bases, leaving 9 bases not matched to a gene. Germline values: CDR1 SEHNR, CDR2 FQNEAQ (reference sequence). The CDR3 is made up of 17 amino acids. CDR3 DNA sequence: TGTGCCAGCAGCTTTTCGACAGGGGGCGTCGGAAATCAGCCCCAGCATTTT. Amino acid sequence: CASSFSTGGVGNQPQHF.

A remark on this clonotype: This could be a read error, since a much larger clone is one nucleotide away. This chain links TRBV7-3 with TRBJ2-2; TRBD1 matches at 11 bases. V lost 4 bases, J lost 3 bases, and 10 bases stayed unmatched. The CDR3 has 18 amino acids. The germline CDR1 and CDR2 sequences are SGHTA and FQGTGA. CDR3 DNA sequence: TGTGCCAGCAGCTCCCTGGACAGGGGGCTTAGGGACACCGGGGAGCTGTTTTTT. Its translation is CASSSLDRGLRDTGELFF.

The rearrangement joins TRBV29-1 to TRBJ1-1; D gene ambiguous. The V and J ends lost 4 bases and 5 bases respectively, with 14 bases between them. CDR3 size: 13 residues. Germline assignment: CDR1 SQVTM and CDR2 ANQGSEA. The CDR3 spells CSVASKYETEAFF. The CDR3 coding sequence is TGCAGCGTTGCGTCCAAGTATGAGACTGAAGCTTTCTTT.

This clonotype was seen repeatedly, ten times or more. The J gene is TRBJ2-7, the V gene TRBV5-6; 7 nucleotides align to TRBD2. CDR3 length equals 14 residues. With V trimmed by 3 bases and J by 4 bases, 7 bases remained unmatched. CDR1 is SGHDT, CDR2 YYEEEE, per germline. The CDR3 nucleotides read TGTGCCAGCAGCTCTGGGGGACTACAATACGAGCAGTACTTC. Translation: CASSSGGLQYEQYF.

This chain uses TRBV6-1 with TRBJ2-1; weak D call: TRBD2 (6 bases). Trimming took off 7 bases at V and 0 bases at J, with 13 bases between the two ends. The germline V gene has CDR1 MNHNS and CDR2 SASEGT. CDR3 length equals 15 residues. The CDR3 here is CASTPEGSSYNEQFF. CDR3 sequence (DNA): TGTGCCAGCACTCCGGAGGGAAGCTCCTACAATGAGCAGTTCTTC.

This clonotype was counted many times. The CDR3 spells CASSLAGQAQRSTDTQYF. The CDR3 coding sequence is TGCGCCAGCAGCTTGGCTGGACAGGCCCAGCGAAGCACAGATACGCAGTATTTT. The rearrangement uses TRBV5-1 and TRBJ2-3; TRBD1 matches at 7 bases. From germline, CDR1 is SGHRS and CDR2 YFSETQ. CDR3 size: 18 residues. With V trimmed by 0 bases and J by 0 bases, 10 bases remained unmatched.

There are a few counts of this clonotype. This sequence joins TRBV4-3 and TRBJ2-1; TRBD2 matches 9 bases. The trim removed 0 bases at V and 6 bases at J, leaving 9 bases unmatched. Germline CDR1 is LGHNA and CDR2 is YSLEER. There are 17 residues in the CDR3. Here the CDR3 DNA reads TGCGCCAGCAGCCAAGATTGGGGGACTAGCATATTCAATGAGCAGTTCTTC. It encodes CASSQDWGTSIFNEQFF.

The CDR3 nucleotides read TGTGCCAGCAGTTACGGGACAGGTTACTACAATGAGCAGTTCTTC. It translates to CASSYGTGYYNEQFF. The chain uses TRBV6-2 or TRBV6-3 and TRBJ2-1; 8 bases align to TRBD1. V lost 2 bases and J lost 3; bases outside the gene matches: 3. Looked up from germline, CDR1 is MNHEY and CDR2 is SVGEGT. The CDR3 contains 15 residues.

There are many counts of this clonotype. J is TRBJ1-1 and V is TRBV20-1, with D unresolved. Germline V gene sequence: CDR1 DFQATT, CDR2 SNEGSKA (reference sequence). The CDR3 runs 15 residues. Trimming shortened V by 1 base and J by 0 bases, and 12 bases separated the two germline ends. Written as DNA, the CDR3 is TGCAGTGCTAGAGGCTTCGGACGGGTGAACACTGAAGCTTTCTTT. Its translation is CSARGFGRVNTEAFF.